A single T cell receptor (beta chain) is shown here with its context. What it binds is not known. One entry per CDR3 protein, called by TCRdb with MiXCR from the 5' RACE reads. The sample comprises 150,000 or so distinct CDR3 sequences, 11% of which are singletons, and 3.5% to 4% rests with the top ten. These data come from a study of T-cell memory formation after mild COVID-19. Study in general: The TCR clusters were mostly specific to one donor.

Germline loops: CDR1 DFQATT, CDR2 SNEGSKA (reference sequence). The CDR3 totals 14 residues. Trimming removed 0 bases from V and 4 bases from J, with 7 bases in between. Study results and caveats: Prior to infection, memory already included some responding clones, suggesting cross-reactive memory joined.

The source is a man aged 18 to 30 who had mild COVID-19 (a few samples of this study predate the infection). Cell type and time point are not known. J is TRBJ2-6 and V is TRBV20-1; D is uncertain. Sequenced sample: PBMCs or a T cell subset sorted from them (not recorded which). CDR3 loop: CSARDSLGANVLTF. The CDR3 DNA reads as TGCAGTGCTAGAGATTCCCTGGGGGCCAACGTCCTGACTTTC.